These 5 T cell receptor beta chains were all obtained from the same sample, sequenced in a study of blood T cell repertoires in COVID-19. Profiled with immunoSEQ multiplex PCR; TCRdb holds only in-frame clones, not every one. In the table there are approximately 360,000 clones, less than 90% of which are singletons. Material for sequencing was PBMCs or T cells enriched from blood (not recorded which). The receptors shown here come from a woman in her fifties or sixties who had recovered from COVID-19.

CDR3 sequence (DNA): TGTGCCAGCAGCTTAGCCGGGACAATTTCTGAAGCTTTCTTT. Translation: CASSLAGTISEAFF. This chain links TRBV7-2 with TRBJ1-1; D might be TRBD1 (6 bases). Germline V CDR1 and CDR2: SGHTA, FQGNSA. V was cut by 0 bases and J by 6 bases, with 11 bases left in between. The length of the CDR3 is 14 residues.

This clone has more than one count but fewer than ten. The rearrangement uses TRBV30 and TRBJ1-6; TRBD1 aligns across 7 bases. The CDR3 contains 15 residues. V lost 2 bases to trimming and J lost 7 bases; unmatched junction nucleotides: 8. The germline CDR1 and CDR2 sequences are GTSNPN and SVGIG (reference sequence). The DNA for the CDR3 is TGTGCCTGGAGTTGGGGGACAGCCCTCAATTCACCCCTCCACTTT. Protein: CAWSWGTALNSPLHF.

J is TRBJ2-7 and V is TRBV9, with D possibly matching TRBD2 (5 bases). Germline CDR1 reads SGDLS; CDR2 reads YYNGEE. CDR3 length equals 14 residues. V lost 4 bases, J lost 3 bases, and 14 bases lay in between. DNA of the CDR3: TGTGCCAGCAGCCTAGCCAAACACAGCTACGAGCAGTACTTC. Protein: CASSLAKHSYEQYF.

J is TRBJ1-1 and V is TRBV6-5; TRBD1 is a possible D gene (5 bases). V was trimmed by 4 bases and J by 8 bases, leaving 17 bases between them. CDR3 length equals 14 residues. The V gene's germline CDR1 is MNHEY and CDR2 SVGAGI. CDR3 DNA sequence: TGTGCCAGCAGTTTCCGGGACTCCCGCGGGGAAGCTTTCTTT. As protein: CASSFRDSRGEAFF.

J is TRBJ2-5 and V is TRBV5-4, with D perhaps matching TRBD2 (5 bases). The CDR3 runs to 14 residues. Germline CDR1 is SGHNT and CDR2 is YYREEE (reference sequence). Deletions cut 0 bases from V and 5 bases from J, with 11 bases between. CDR3 loop: CASSLGAGMETQYF. CDR3 in DNA: TGTGCCAGCAGCTTGGGGGCCGGGATGGAGACCCAGTACTTC.